This TCR beta chain was obtained from a study of T-cell memory formation after mild COVID-19. Notes on the study in general: A second wave expanding day 15 to 37 was CD4+-biased; contracting clones were balanced. Some responding clones appeared in pre-infection memory, suggesting cross-reactive memory joined.

The CDR3 contains 12 residues. Germline V gene data show CDR1 as SEHNR and CDR2 as FQNEAQ (reference sequence). V dropped 5 bases and J dropped 9 bases, with 11 bases sitting between them. This clonotype turned up a few times. The target antigen is unknown. Amplification by 5'RACE using constant-segment primers produced TCR alpha and TCR beta cDNA libraries that carried sample barcodes and UMIs. TCRdb analysed the 5' RACE reads with MiXCR anew, one entry per CDR3 protein. Here the sample spans hundreds of thousands of distinct CDR3 sequences, about 23% being singletons. The sample comprised PBMCs or a T cell subset sorted from them (not recorded which). The V and J genes are TRBV7-9 and TRBJ2-1; D possibly corresponds to TRBD1 (6 bases). The TCR originated in an adult woman who had mild COVID-19 (a few samples of this study predate the infection). Cell type and time point are not known. The CDR3 nucleotides are TGTGCCAGCAGCCCCAGGGGTGGTGAGCAGTTCTTC. This translates into CASSPRGGEQFF.